One sample yielded the 19 T cell receptor beta chains listed below, sequenced in a study of blood T cell repertoires in COVID-19. TCRdb's copy holds only in-frame clones and misses some; the assay was immunoSEQ multiplex PCR. The data contain some 54,000 clones, about four fifths of them singletons. Sequenced: peripheral blood. These receptors all come from a man between 65 and 79 years old with active COVID-19.

This clone has only one observation. The CDR3 is CAISESRSAGGHTDTQYF. The CDR3 DNA is TGTGCCATCAGTGAGTCGAGGTCTGCGGGGGGTCACACAGATACGCAGTATTTT. The rearrangement uses TRBV10-3 and TRBJ2-3, with 8 nucleotides matching TRBD2. The V and J ends lost 0 bases and 2 bases, in that order; junction bases with no gene match: 10. Germline V lookup: CDR1 ENHRY, CDR2 SYGVKD. This CDR3 has 18 residues.

V is TRBV5-5 and J is TRBJ2-6; TRBD1 agrees at 12 bases. CDR3 size: 19 residues. J was trimmed by 2 bases and V by 4 bases; bases with no gene match: 10. Germline lookup yields CDR1 SGHKS and CDR2 YYEKEE (reference sequence). The CDR3 nucleotides are TGTGCCAGCAGCCCCCTCCGGGGACAGGGGGCGACTGGGGCCAACGTCCTGACTTTC. It is translated as CASSPLRGQGATGANVLTF.

The V call is TRBV7-9, the J call TRBJ2-7; weak D call: TRBD1 (6 bases). CDR1 is SEHNR, CDR2 FQNEAQ, per germline (reference sequence). Trimming cost V 1 base and J 5 bases, with 12 bases left between them. The CDR3 extends over 14 amino acids. CDR3 bases: TGTGCCAGCAGCTTAGGAGCCAGGGGTGACGAGCAGTACTTC. Encoded protein: CASSLGARGDEQYF.

The chain joins TRBV28 to TRBJ1-5; D gene ambiguous. The germline gives CDR1 MDHEN, CDR2 SYDVKM. Trimming removed 5 bases from V and 7 bases from J, with 18 bases in between. CDR3 size: 15 residues. CDR3 amino acids: CASSPSFVPRQPQHF. CDR3 sequence (DNA): TGTGCCAGCAGTCCCTCTTTTGTACCGCGCCAGCCCCAGCATTTT.

The chain links TRBV2 to TRBJ1-6, with a possible D match to TRBD1 (6 bases). CDR1 is SNHLY and CDR2 is FYNNEI in the germline V gene. The CDR3 runs to 15 residues. V was cut by 6 bases and J by 6 bases, with 15 bases left in between. Here the CDR3 DNA reads TGTGCCAGCAGCAGAGAGTCACAGGGTAATTCACCCCTCCACTTT. Protein: CASSRESQGNSPLHF.

The V and J genes are TRBV13 and TRBJ1-1; possible D gene TRBD1, 5 bases. Germline assignment: CDR1 PRHDT and CDR2 FYEKMQ (reference sequence). The length of the CDR3 is 14 residues. V shed 1 base and J shed 5 bases, with 11 bases lying between them. The CDR3 DNA is TGTGCCAGCAGCTTAGACTTAGGGGAAACTGAAGCTTTCTTT. It translates to CASSLDLGETEAFF.

The chain joins TRBV11-3 to TRBJ2-2; possibly TRBD2 for D (5 bases). The CDR3 loop spans 14 amino acids. From germline, CDR1 is SGHNT and CDR2 YENEEA. V was clipped by 1 base and J by 4 bases, with 7 bases between them. The CDR3 DNA is TGTGCCAGCAGCTTAGCGGGGTTCACCGGGGAGCTGTTTTTT. This sequence encodes CASSLAGFTGELFF.

The chain uses TRBV29-1 and TRBJ2-7; 8 positions agree with TRBD1. The CDR3 is 13 amino acids. Trimming at V came to 6 bases and at J to 0 bases, leaving 4 bases not matched to a gene. The germline gives CDR1 SQVTM, CDR2 ANQGSEA. As DNA, the CDR3 is TGCAGCGTCCGACAGGGGAGCTCCTACGAGCAGTACTTC. This encodes CSVRQGSSYEQYF.

This clone was seen only once. This chain uses TRBV6-5 with TRBJ1-1; D is uncertain. The V gene's germline CDR1 is MNHEY and CDR2 SVGAGI. The CDR3 consists of 15 residues. V dropped 0 bases and J dropped 0 bases, with 8 bases sitting between them. CDR3 region: CASSYSARLNTEAFF. The CDR3 DNA sequence: TGTGCCAGCAGTTACTCTGCCAGGCTGAACACTGAAGCTTTCTTT.

The chain recombines TRBV24-1 with TRBJ2-3; 10 bases agree with TRBD2. V gave up 3 bases and J gave up 1 base; unmatched junction bases: 3. The CDR3 loop spans 16 amino acids. Germline lookup yields CDR1 KGHDR and CDR2 SFDVKD. The CDR3 bases are TGTGCCACCAGTGATGCCCTAGCGGGGGGCACAGATACGCAGTATTTT. Translation gives CATSDALAGGTDTQYF.

V and J are TRBV5-1 and TRBJ2-5; tentatively, D is TRBD2 (5 bases). V lost 0 bases and J 5 bases, leaving 11 bases between the germline ends. From germline, CDR1 is SGHRS and CDR2 YFSETQ. CDR3 size: 14 residues. The CDR3 DNA reads TGCGCCAGCAGCTTGGGTTCCGGGAAGGAGACCCAGTACTTC. It codes for CASSLGSGKETQYF.

The chain carries TRBV5-8 and TRBJ2-1; 8 nucleotides match TRBD2. Germline V lookup: CDR1 SGHTS, CDR2 YDEGEE. The CDR3 is 15 amino acids. V was clipped by 3 bases and J by 13 bases; unmatched bases: 15. The chain's CDR3 is CASSSRGGTGLGQFF. The CDR3, as DNA: TGTGCCAGCAGCTCCCGGGGGGGAACAGGATTAGGACAGTTCTTC.

The chain carries TRBV3-1 (or the pseudogene TRBV3-2) and TRBJ2-7; D possibly corresponds to TRBD2 (6 bases). Looked up from germline, CDR1 is LGHDT and CDR2 is YNNKEL (reference sequence). This CDR3 is 13 amino acids long. The V end was cut by 2 bases, the J end by 5 bases, with 10 bases between. The CDR3 reads CASSQLRGHEQYF. The CDR3 DNA sequence: TGTGCCAGCAGCCAATTGCGGGGCCACGAGCAGTACTTC.

The chain employs TRBV19 and TRBJ1-1, with TRBD1 as a possible D gene (5 bases). CDR1 and CDR2 from the germline V gene are LNHDA and SQIVND (reference sequence). The V and J ends lost 2 bases and 2 bases respectively, with 6 bases between them. This CDR3 is 13 amino acids long. DNA for the CDR3: TGTGCCAGTAGTATAACAGGAAACACTGAAGCTTTCTTT. It encodes CASSITGNTEAFF.

The chain employs TRBV5-1 and TRBJ2-5; 14 bases match TRBD2. Germline V gene data show CDR1 as SGHRS and CDR2 as YFSETQ. The CDR3 loop spans 18 amino acids. Trimming cost V 0 bases and J 4 bases; bases outside gene matches: 8. The CDR3 protein is CASSLGGLAGAEGETQYF. CDR3 DNA: TGCGCCAGCAGCTTGGGGGGACTAGCGGGGGCCGAGGGAGAGACCCAGTACTTC.

The rearrangement links TRBV9 to TRBJ2-5; 9 bases are a match to TRBD2. Looked up from germline, CDR1 is SGDLS and CDR2 is YYNGEE. The CDR3 spans 14 residues. Unmatched junction bases numbered 2, after V lost 0 bases and J lost 5 bases. This chain's CDR3 is CASSVGGGAETQYF. CDR3 sequence (DNA): TGTGCCAGCAGCGTAGGCGGGGGGGCGGAGACCCAGTACTTC.

The rearrangement links TRBV24-1 to TRBJ1-2, with TRBD1 matching 7 bases. The junction had 6 bases not matched to a gene; V was cut back by 3 bases and J by 0 bases. The CDR3 loop spans 16 amino acids. Germline CDR1 and CDR2: KGHDR and SFDVKD. The CDR3 DNA follows: TGTGCCACCAGTGATCCACGACAGGGTGCTAACTATGGCTACACCTTC. It translates to CATSDPRQGANYGYTF.

The V gene is TRBV14, the J gene TRBJ2-3, with 7 bases identical to TRBD2. Per the germline V gene, CDR1 is SGHDN and CDR2 is FVKESK. With 2 bases clipped from V and 1 base from J, the junction kept 3 bases outside the gene matches. CDR3 length: 15 amino acids. The CDR3 loop reads CASSQLGRGTDTQYF. The CDR3 DNA reads as TGTGCCAGCAGCCAACTTGGGAGGGGCACAGATACGCAGTATTTT.

CDR3 coding DNA: TGTGCCAGCAGTCGAGGGACAGGGACAGATACGCAGTATTTT. Protein product: CASSRGTGTDTQYF. This rearrangement joins TRBV6-5 to TRBJ2-3; TRBD1 matches 9 bases. The ends lost 5 bases at V and 3 bases at J; junction bases unmatched: 3. Germline loops: CDR1 MNHEY, CDR2 SVGAGI. This CDR3 contains 14 residues.